This passage covers 6 T cell receptor beta chains from one sample sequenced in a study of T cells in Graves' hyperthyroidism and ophthalmopathy. Template material for amplifying TCR beta CDR3 regions consisted of RNA transcripts. First-round RT-PCR of the TCR CDR3 relied on the HTBI primer set. MiXCR, run by TCRdb on the multiplex PCR reads, gives a single entry per CDR3 protein. Among 550,000 to 700,000 distinct CDR3 sequences listed, roughly 50% were seen once. Sequencing was carried out using peripheral blood or thyroid tissue (not recorded which). The receptors were sampled from an adult woman with Graves' disease, either hyperthyroidism or ophthalmopathy (not recorded which).

This clonotype was counted a single time. The J gene is TRBJ1-1, the V gene TRBV29-1; D is possibly TRBD1 (6 bases). This CDR3 spans 14 amino acids. The V gene lost 7 bases and the J gene lost 3 bases, with 18 bases spanning the gap. Germline loops: CDR1 SQVTM, CDR2 ANQGSEA. The CDR3 region is CSAHVGGRDTEAFF. The CDR3 DNA reads TGCAGCGCGCATGTGGGGGGCCGGGACACTGAAGCTTTCTTT. Looking up the rest from reference TRBV29-1 and TRBJ1-1 gives the full variable domain: SAVISQKPSRDICQRGTSLTIQCQVDSQVTMMFWYRQQPGQSLTLIATANQGSEATYESGFVIDKFPISRPNLTFSTLTVSNMSPEDSSIYLCSAHVGGRDTEAFFGQGTRLTVV.

This clonotype was detected many times. V gene TRBV24-1 combines with J gene TRBJ1-4, with D possibly being TRBD1 (6 bases). CDR3 length: 15 residues. Trimming pared 3 bases from V and 7 bases from J, leaving 14 bases between. Germline CDR1 and CDR2: KGHDR and SFDVKD. CDR3 sequence reads: CATSDPTQGGEKLFF. CDR3 bases: TGTGCCACCAGTGATCCCACACAGGGCGGTGAAAAACTGTTTTTT.

This clonotype occurred many times. The DNA for the CDR3 is TGCGCCAGCAGCCAAGTGGGACAGCGCGATCTCAATCAGCCCCAGCATTTT. It encodes CASSQVGQRDLNQPQHF. V usage is TRBV4-1 and J usage is TRBJ1-5; 7 nucleotides match TRBD1. This CDR3 is built from 17 residues. V was pared by 1 base and J by 3 bases, with 9 bases of the junction left unmatched. CDR1 and CDR2 (germline): MGHRA, YSYEKL.

The chain uses TRBV20-1 and TRBJ2-5; D perhaps matches TRBD1 (6 bases). The V gene lost 6 bases and the J gene lost 3 bases, with 20 bases spanning the gap. Germline CDR1 reads DFQATT; CDR2 reads SNEGSKA (reference sequence). The CDR3 covers 15 residues. This CDR3 reads CSARLTGRVKETQYF. The CDR3 nucleotides read TGCAGTGCGAGACTTACAGGGAGAGTGAAAGAGACCCAGTACTTC.

This clonotype was counted between two and nine times. The genes are TRBV9 and TRBJ2-6, with D unresolved. The germline V gene has CDR1 SGDLS and CDR2 YYNGEE. This CDR3 contains 15 residues. Trimming cost V 2 bases and J 0 bases, with 6 bases left between them. In nucleotides, the CDR3 is TGTGCCAGCAGCGTTAAGAGCTCTGGGGCCAACGTCCTGACTTTC. This codes for CASSVKSSGANVLTF.

This clonotype has at least ten counts. V is TRBV20-1 and J is TRBJ2-5; D unclear. The CDR3 has 14 residues. Germline V gene sequence: CDR1 DFQATT, CDR2 SNEGSKA (reference sequence). Between the trimmed V and J ends, which lost 6 bases and 5 bases, there was a span of 19 bases. The CDR3 is CSAAVGIRMETQYF. CDR3 DNA: TGCAGTGCGGCCGTGGGGATCAGAATGGAGACCCAGTACTTC.